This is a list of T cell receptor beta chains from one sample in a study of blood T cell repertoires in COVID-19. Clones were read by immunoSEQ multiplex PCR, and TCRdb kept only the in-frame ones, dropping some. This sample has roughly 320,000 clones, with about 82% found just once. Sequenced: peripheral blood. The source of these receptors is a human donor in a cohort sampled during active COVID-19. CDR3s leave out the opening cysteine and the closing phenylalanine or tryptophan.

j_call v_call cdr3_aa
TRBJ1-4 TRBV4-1 ASSTDGTGRDEKLF
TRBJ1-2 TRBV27 ASSASRGRYGYT
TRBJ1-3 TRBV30 AWNRGWTIY
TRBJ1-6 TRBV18 ASSPGLTGNSPLH
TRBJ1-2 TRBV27 ASSLRGSYGYT
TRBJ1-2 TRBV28 ASSFGAPYGYT
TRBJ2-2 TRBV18 ASSPELSITGELF
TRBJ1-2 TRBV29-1 SVDPGSGNYGYT
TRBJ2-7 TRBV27 ASSEARGEQY
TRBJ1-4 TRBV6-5 ASSYRWREKLF
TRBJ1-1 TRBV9 ASSVGGQGHIEAF
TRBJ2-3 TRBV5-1 ASSLENSYRDTQY
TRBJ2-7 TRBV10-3 AISSPGSNGGVVRF
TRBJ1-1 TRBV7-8 ASSPRLFGGNTEAF
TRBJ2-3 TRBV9 ASTKESTDTQY
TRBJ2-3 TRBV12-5 ASALGLAGADDTQY
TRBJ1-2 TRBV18 ASSPGQDYGYT
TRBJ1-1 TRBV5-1 ASSLEQATKAF
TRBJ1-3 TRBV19 AAKGTGYGNTIY
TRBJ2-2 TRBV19 ASSRLAGGATGELF
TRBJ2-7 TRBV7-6 ASSLATMTGLNEQY
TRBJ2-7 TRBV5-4 ASSLVGGSSYEQY
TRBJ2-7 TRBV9 ASSVDTGGDEQY
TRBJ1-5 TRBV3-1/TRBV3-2 ASSQDKQRNQPQH
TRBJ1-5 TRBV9 ASSVDQGGTNQPQH
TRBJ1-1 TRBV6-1 ASSEGQVNTEAF